Below are 2 T cell receptor beta chains sequenced from a single sample in a study of OX40 agonist ivuxolimab in advanced cancers. This table comes from immunoSEQ multiplex PCR, and its TCRdb copy is limited to in-frame clones, with some not included. The sample has 100,000 or so clones, about nine tenths seen once. Here the sequenced sample was CD4+ or CD8+ T cells sorted from blood, taken in a trial of the OX40 agonist ivuxolimab. All receptors derive from an adult with an advanced solid tumor such as melanoma, head and neck, liver or kidney cancer.

CDR3 sequence reads: CAWATVYGYTF. Written as DNA, the CDR3 is TGTGCCTGGGCCACAGTCTATGGCTACACCTTC. The chain links TRBV30 to TRBJ1-2; the D is unclear. V lost 5 bases, J lost 4 bases, and 8 bases lay in between. The CDR3 is 11 amino acids. Germline CDR1 and CDR2: GTSNPN and SVGIG (reference sequence).

This chain joins TRBV11-1 and TRBJ2-6, with D possibly being TRBD2 (5 bases). This CDR3 is 16 amino acids long. CDR1 SGHAT and CDR2 FQDESV come from the germline V gene (reference sequence). V was pared by 1 base and J by 2 bases, with 9 bases between. DNA of the CDR3: TGTGCCAGCAGCTTAGGAGCCGGGACTGGGGCCAACGTCCTGACTTTC. It encodes CASSLGAGTGANVLTF.